This T cell receptor beta chain appears in the sequencing data of a study of T-cell reconstitution after alpha-beta-depleted transplantation in children. Study conclusions and caveats: By about two months after transplant, alpha-beta T cells reportedly arose from several hundred graft clones that had expanded. One year post-transplant, T-cell counts and diversity were largely derived from T cells produced anew.

The CDR3 consists of 13 residues. Trimming cost V 1 base and J 6 bases, with 8 bases left between them. This clonotype was seen many times. Its antigen is unidentified. As it was prepared, the TCRbeta library received unique molecular identifiers. One entry per CDR3 protein, called by TCRdb with MiXCR from the PCR reads. The profile shows about 830,000 distinct CDR3 sequences, approximately 15% of them singletons. The sample was PBMCs, mostly from graft donor cells, taken 360 days after TCRalphabeta/CD19-depleted stem cell transplant. This TCR was recovered from a male patient younger than 18 who had a stem cell transplant for acute lymphoblastic leukemia, so the T cells may come from the graft donor. The rearrangement joins TRBV12-3 or TRBV12-4 to TRBJ2-3; D gene uncertain. The CDR3 region is CASSLVSRDTQYF. The CDR3 bases are TGTGCCAGCAGTTTAGTCAGTCGGGATACGCAGTATTTT.